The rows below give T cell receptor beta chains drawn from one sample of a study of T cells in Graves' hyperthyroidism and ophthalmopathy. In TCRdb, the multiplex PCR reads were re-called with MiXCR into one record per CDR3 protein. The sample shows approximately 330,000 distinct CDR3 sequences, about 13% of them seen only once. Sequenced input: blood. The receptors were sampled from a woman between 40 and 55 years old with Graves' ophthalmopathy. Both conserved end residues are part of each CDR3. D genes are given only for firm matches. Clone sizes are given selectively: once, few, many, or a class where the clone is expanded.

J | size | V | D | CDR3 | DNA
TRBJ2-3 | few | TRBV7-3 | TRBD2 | CASSLPGLAGVPDTQYF | TGTGCCAGCAGCTTGCCGGGACTAGCGGGAGTCCCAGATACGCAGTATTTT
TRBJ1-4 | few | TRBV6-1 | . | CASRPTITRGGNEKLFF | TGTGCCAGCAGACCAACGATTACACGAGGGGGGAATGAAAAACTGTTTTTT
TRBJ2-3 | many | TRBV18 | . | CASSPGLSADTQYF | TGTGCCAGCTCACCAGGACTATCGGCAGATACGCAGTATTTT
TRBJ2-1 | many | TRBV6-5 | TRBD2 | CASSYLAGGPRGEQFF | TGTGCCAGCAGTTACTTAGCGGGAGGGCCGCGTGGCGAGCAGTTCTTC
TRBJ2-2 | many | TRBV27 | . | CASRSGRGTGELFF | TGTGCCAGCAGATCGGGTCGGGGCACCGGGGAGCTGTTTTTT
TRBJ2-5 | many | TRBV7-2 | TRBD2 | CASSYVAGGGETQYF | TGTGCCAGCAGCTATGTAGCGGGGGGTGGAGAGACCCAGTACTTC
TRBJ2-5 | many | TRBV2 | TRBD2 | CASSEEEAGGQETQYF | TGTGCCAGCAGTGAAGAGGAAGCGGGGGGCCAAGAGACCCAGTACTTC
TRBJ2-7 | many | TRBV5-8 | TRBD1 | CASSWTGGEQYF | TGTGCCAGCAGCTGGACAGGGGGCGAGCAGTACTTC
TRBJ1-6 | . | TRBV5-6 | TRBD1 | CASSMGQVYSPLHF | TGTGCCAGCAGCATGGGACAGGTTTATTCACCCCTCCACTTT
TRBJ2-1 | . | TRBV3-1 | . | CASSQAGKSSYNEQFF | TGTGCCAGCAGCCAGGCCGGAAAGAGCTCCTACAATGAGCAGTTCTTC
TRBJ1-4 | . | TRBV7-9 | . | CASSLEDQDEKLFF | TGTGCCAGCAGCTTAGAAGACCAAGATGAAAAACTGTTTTTT
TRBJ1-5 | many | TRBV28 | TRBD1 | CASSLRRTGRGQPQHF | TGTGCCAGCAGTTTAAGACGGACAGGGAGGGGTCAGCCCCAGCATTTT
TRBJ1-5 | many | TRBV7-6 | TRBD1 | CASSPQGGLSNQPQHF | TGTGCCAGCAGTCCGCAAGGGGGCTTAAGCAATCAGCCCCAGCATTTT
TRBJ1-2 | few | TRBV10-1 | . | CASSKLLTEYGYTF | TGCGCCAGCAGCAAGCTACTGACAGAATATGGCTACACCTTC
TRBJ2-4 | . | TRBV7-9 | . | CASASLRVTGNIQYF | TGTGCCAGCGCCTCGCTCAGGGTTACAGGAAACATTCAGTACTTC
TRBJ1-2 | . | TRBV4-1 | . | CASSQGNRPNYGYTF | TGCGCCAGCAGCCAAGGAAACAGGCCTAACTATGGCTACACCTTC
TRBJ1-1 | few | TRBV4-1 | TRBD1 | CASSQLTGVVLNTEAFF | TGCGCCAGCAGCCAATTGACAGGGGTGGTGTTGAACACTGAAGCTTTCTTT
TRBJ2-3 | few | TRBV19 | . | CASIPRPGNTQYF | TGTGCCAGTATCCCCCGGCCAGGGAATACGCAGTATTTT
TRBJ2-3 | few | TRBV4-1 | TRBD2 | CASSQEAGGADTQYF | TGCGCCAGCAGCCAAGAGGCCGGGGGGGCAGATACGCAGTATTTT
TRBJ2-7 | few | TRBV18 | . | CASTTATSYEQYF | TGTGCCAGCACGACGGCTACCTCCTACGAGCAGTACTTC
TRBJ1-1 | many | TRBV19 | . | CASSRGTGTEAFF | TGTGCCAGTAGTAGGGGGACGGGGACTGAAGCTTTCTTT
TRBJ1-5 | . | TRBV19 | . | CASSIGGTQHF | TGTGCCAGTAGTATAGGGGGGACCCAGCATTTT
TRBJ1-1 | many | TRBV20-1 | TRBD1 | CSAQGQVNTEAFF | TGCAGTGCTCAAGGACAGGTAAACACTGAAGCTTTCTTT
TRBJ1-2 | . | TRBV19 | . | CASSGQRNGYTF | TGTGCCAGTAGCGGTCAGAGAAATGGCTACACCTTC
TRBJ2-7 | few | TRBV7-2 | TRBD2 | CASSLVGLAGGEQYF | TGTGCCAGCAGCTTAGTTGGTCTAGCGGGAGGCGAGCAGTACTTC
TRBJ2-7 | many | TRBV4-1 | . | CASSQDTKVGRFYEQYF | TGCGCCAGCAGCCAAGATACTAAAGTGGGGCGCTTTTACGAGCAGTACTTC
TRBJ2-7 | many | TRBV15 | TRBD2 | CATSRGTSGFYEQYF | TGTGCCACCAGCAGAGGAACTAGCGGCTTCTACGAGCAGTACTTC
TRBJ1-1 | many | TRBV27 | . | CASSPSRQVAFF | TGTGCCAGCAGTCCATCGAGGCAGGTTGCTTTCTTT
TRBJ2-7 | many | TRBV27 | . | CASSLSLPGEKFSYEQYF | TGTGCCAGCAGTTTAAGTCTCCCTGGGGAAAAATTCTCCTACGAGCAGTACTTC
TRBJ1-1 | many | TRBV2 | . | CASNPRDISNTEAFF | TGTGCCAGCAATCCCCGGGACATCTCGAACACTGAAGCTTTCTTT
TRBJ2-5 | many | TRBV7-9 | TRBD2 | CASSLRTSGRTGEETQYF | TGTGCCAGCAGCCTGCGGACTAGCGGGAGGACGGGGGAGGAGACCCAGTACTTC
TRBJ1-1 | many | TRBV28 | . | CASSFVGSSTEAFF | TGTGCCAGCAGTTTCGTGGGCAGCAGCACTGAAGCTTTCTTT
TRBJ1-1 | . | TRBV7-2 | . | CASSLGPGGDTEAFF | TGTGCCAGCAGCTTAGGTCCAGGCGGGGACACTGAAGCTTTCTTT
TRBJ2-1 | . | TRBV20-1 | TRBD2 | CSAPKPTSGANNEQFF | TGCAGTGCTCCCAAGCCGACTAGCGGGGCTAACAATGAGCAGTTCTTC
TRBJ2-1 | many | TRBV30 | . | CAWSVGGVEQFF | TGTGCCTGGAGTGTGGGAGGTGTTGAGCAGTTCTTC
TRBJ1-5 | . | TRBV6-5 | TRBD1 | CASSYPNRGLASNQPQHF | TGTGCCAGCAGTTACCCAAACAGGGGGCTAGCGAGCAATCAGCCCCAGCATTTT
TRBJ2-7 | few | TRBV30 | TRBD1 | CAWKAGRGSYEQYF | TGTGCCTGGAAGGCGGGCAGGGGGTCCTACGAGCAGTACTTC
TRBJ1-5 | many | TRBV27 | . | CASSPGFEGPQHF | TGTGCCAGCAGCCCGGGATTTGAGGGGCCCCAGCATTTT
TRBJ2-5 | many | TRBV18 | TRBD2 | CASSPEGAGGAKRTQYF | TGTGCCAGCTCACCCGAGGGCGCGGGAGGTGCCAAGAGGACCCAGTACTTC
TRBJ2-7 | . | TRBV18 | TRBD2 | CASNKGPGTTLEQYF | TGTGCCAGCAACAAGGGGCCCGGGACTACCCTCGAGCAGTACTTC
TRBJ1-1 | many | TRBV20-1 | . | CSASRGAAVWAEAFF | TGCAGTGCTAGTCGGGGGGCAGCTGTTTGGGCTGAAGCTTTCTTT
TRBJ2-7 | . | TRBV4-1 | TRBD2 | CASSHLQTSGRDDEQYF | TGCGCCAGCAGCCACCTTCAGACTAGCGGGAGGGACGACGAGCAGTACTTC
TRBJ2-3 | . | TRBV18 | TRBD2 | CASSPLTGGGGDTQYF | TGTGCCAGCTCACCACTTACGGGGGGAGGAGGTGATACGCAGTATTTT
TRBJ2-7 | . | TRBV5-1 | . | CASSLRDGSAYEQYF | TGCGCCAGCAGCTTGAGAGACGGGAGTGCCTACGAGCAGTACTTC
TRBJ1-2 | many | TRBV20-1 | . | CSAPGGGNSNYGYTF | TGCAGTGCCCCCGGAGGAGGGAATTCTAACTATGGCTACACCTTC
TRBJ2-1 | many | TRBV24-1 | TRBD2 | CATSDATSGRAYNEQFF | TGTGCCACCAGTGATGCTACTAGCGGGAGGGCCTACAATGAGCAGTTCTTC
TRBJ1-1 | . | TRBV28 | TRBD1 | CATRDRSKPNTEAFF | TGTGCCACCCGGGACAGAAGTAAACCGAACACTGAAGCTTTCTTT
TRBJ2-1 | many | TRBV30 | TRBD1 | CAWSVGGTGWNEQFF | TGTGCCTGGAGTGTAGGGGGGACAGGGTGGAATGAGCAGTTCTTC
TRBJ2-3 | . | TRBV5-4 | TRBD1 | CASSLDQGGTDTQYF | TGTGCCAGCAGCTTGGACCAGGGGGGCACAGATACGCAGTATTTT
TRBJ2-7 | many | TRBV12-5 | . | CASGLEVGARREQYF | TGTGCTAGTGGTTTGGAAGTCGGGGCGCGCAGGGAGCAGTACTTC